This T cell receptor beta chain was documented in a study of T cells in Graves' hyperthyroidism and ophthalmopathy. Using RNA transcripts as the source, TCR beta CDR3 regions were amplified. With the HTBI primer set, the TCR CDR3 went through a first round of RT-PCR. TCRdb fed the multiplex PCR reads into MiXCR, producing one record per CDR3 protein. In the table there are about 600,000 distinct CDR3 sequences, 13% to 15% of which are singletons. As regards this clonotype: Its antigen is not identified. This may stem from a read error, because a much larger clone lies one nucleotide away.

Study-wide points: Also found in blood were most expanded thyroid clonotypes above 0.001. Ophthalmopathy cases were set apart from stable hyperthyroidism by a 13 V-J model. Ophthalmopathy, as predicted by the model, came a median about seven months after the prediction.

V was clipped by 5 bases and J by 4 bases; unmatched bases: 9. Germline V gives CDR1 MNHNS, CDR2 SASEGT. CDR3 length: 16 residues. Diagnosis rested on symptoms, serum thyroxine and TRAb, thyroid ultrasound, and orbital computed tomography. The gene calls are TRBV6-1 and TRBJ2-1, with 9 positions matching TRBD2. This TCR derives from a woman aged 18-29 years with Graves' ophthalmopathy. Source material: blood. The CDR3, as DNA: TGTGCCAGCAGTCCCAGGACTAGCGAGGATTACAATGAGCAGTTCTTC. Its translation: CASSPRTSEDYNEQFF.